The T cell receptor (beta chain) under discussion was sequenced for a study of PD-1 blockade in mismatch repair-deficient tumors. Whole-study findings and limits: After pembrolizumab, tumor-resident clones rose rapidly, then generally contracted before radiologic responses.

The CDR3 has 15 residues. Germline values: CDR1 LNHDA, CDR2 SQIVND (reference sequence). The J segment lost 4 bases and the V segment lost 10 bases, leaving 13 bases of the junction unmatched. Concerning this clone itself: What it binds is unknown.

All patients were mismatch repair deficient, assessed by either PCR or immunohistochemistry. TCRdb's table, derived via immunoSEQ multiplex PCR, lists solely in-frame clones and lacks some. This table has under 150,000 clones, about 88% appearing once. This chain uses TRBV19 with TRBJ1-5; 7 positions agree with TRBD1. The input for sequencing was peripheral blood, taken 44 weeks after starting pembrolizumab. The TCR sequence derives from an adult with mismatch repair-deficient cancer. The CDR3, as DNA: TGTGCCACCACCCTAAGGGGACAGAGGAATCAGCCCCAGCATTTT. Translating gives CATTLRGQRNQPQHF.